Shown below are 6 T cell receptor beta chains from a single sample sequenced in a study of T cell responses to AZD1222 COVID-19 vaccine. Sequencing was performed with immunoSEQ multiplex PCR; in TCRdb, only in-frame clones are kept and a portion is missing. The table records about 84,000 clones, around nine tenths of them present only once. Sequencing was performed on peripheral blood, taken 28 days after the second AZD1222 dose. The receptor set was obtained from an adult who received the AZD1222 COVID-19 vaccine.

The J gene is TRBJ1-2, the V gene TRBV19; 9 bases agree with TRBD1. The junction had 6 bases not matched to a gene; V was cut back by 5 bases and J by 5 bases. This CDR3 spans 14 amino acids. The V gene's germline CDR1 is LNHDA and CDR2 SQIVND (reference sequence). CDR3 bases: TGTGCCAGTAGTCCGACGGACAGGGGATATGGCTACACCTTC. It is translated as CASSPTDRGYGYTF.

The genes are TRBV2 and TRBJ1-2; 11 nucleotides line up with TRBD1. Germline V gives CDR1 SNHLY, CDR2 FYNNEI. J was trimmed by 4 bases and V by 10 bases; bases with no gene match: 8. This CDR3 is built from 14 residues. In DNA form, the CDR3 reads TGTGCCAACGTCCGGGACAGGGGGGGCTATGGCTACACCTTC. The encoded protein is CANVRDRGGYGYTF.

The chain employs TRBV7-2 and TRBJ1-5; D gene ambiguous. V lost 4 bases, J lost 5 bases, and 12 bases lay in between. Germline loops: CDR1 SGHTA, CDR2 FQGNSA. The CDR3 is made up of 14 amino acids. CDR3 protein: CASSSEVADQPQHF. As DNA, the CDR3 is TGTGCCAGCAGCTCTGAGGTGGCGGATCAGCCCCAGCATTTT.

The chain uses TRBV7-3 and TRBJ2-3; 7 positions agree with TRBD2. The length of the CDR3 is 14 residues. Germline CDR1 SGHTA, CDR2 FQGTGA. The trim removed 2 bases at V and 6 bases at J, leaving 5 bases unmatched. Here the CDR3 reads CASSLRLAVDTQYF. The CDR3 DNA reads as TGTGCCAGCAGCTTACGACTAGCTGTGGATACGCAGTATTTT.

The V call is TRBV5-1, the J call TRBJ1-4; 7 bases line up with TRBD1. Germline V lookup: CDR1 SGHRS, CDR2 YFSETQ. V shed 0 bases, J shed 6 bases, and the junction held 5 bases outside the gene matches. This CDR3 is built from 15 residues. CDR3 region: CASSLVPGGDEKLFF. CDR3 in DNA: TGCGCCAGCAGCTTGGTTCCAGGGGGAGATGAAAAACTGTTTTTT.

The chain has TRBV9 and TRBJ2-5; 10 positions match TRBD1. J was trimmed by 4 bases and V by 4 bases; bases with no gene match: 10. CDR3 size: 16 residues. CDR1 and CDR2 from the germline V gene are SGDLS and YYNGEE. The CDR3 loop reads CASSPQGQGFVETQYF. CDR3 DNA: TGTGCCAGCAGCCCCCAGGGACAGGGGTTTGTAGAGACCCAGTACTTC. Full variable domain (rest looked up from reference TRBV9 and TRBJ2-5): DSGVTQTPKHLITATGQRVTLRCSPRSGDLSVYWYQQSLDQGLQFLIQYYNGEERAKGNILERFSAQQFPDLHSELNLSSLELGDSALYFCASSPQGQGFVETQYFGPGTRLLVL.